These 12 T cell receptor beta chains were all obtained from the same sample, sequenced in a study of cytomegalovirus exposure and HLA in healthy donors. The PCR employed 60 Vbeta primers together with 13 Jbeta primers. Sequenced by immunoSEQ multiplex PCR; TCRdb stores in-frame clones only, minus some. In the table there are some 150,000 clones, around 80% of which are singletons. Material: PBMCs. The receptors were gathered from a woman aged 18-29 years in good health and CMV-seronegative.

The chain uses TRBV6-5 and TRBJ1-6; D gene ambiguous. Germline CDR1 is MNHEY and CDR2 is SVGAGI. The CDR3 contains 14 residues. The V and J ends lost 0 bases and 9 bases respectively, with 9 bases between them. CDR3: CASSYSSSGSPLHF. The CDR3, as DNA: TGTGCCAGCAGTTACTCGAGTTCAGGTTCACCCCTCCACTTT.

This chain uses TRBV23-1 with TRBJ1-5; no definite D call. TRBV23-1 is known as an ORF, though its function is uncertain. This CDR3 has 11 amino acids. V lost 10 bases to trimming and J lost 9 bases, with 13 bases between them. In DNA, the CDR3 is TGCGCCATTTTCCCCAGTTGGCCCCAGCATTTT. Encoded protein: CAIFPSWPQHF.

This chain uses TRBV7-9 with TRBJ2-5, with 8 bases fitting TRBD2. Germline CDR1 reads SEHNR; CDR2 reads FQNEAQ (reference sequence). V lost 5 bases and J lost 5; bases outside the gene matches: 4. The CDR3 spans 13 residues. The CDR3 loop reads CASSRGGWETQYF. In DNA, the CDR3 is TGTGCCAGCAGCCGGGGGGGGTGGGAGACCCAGTACTTC.

The chain is built from TRBV4-2 and TRBJ2-5; 13 nucleotides agree with TRBD2. This CDR3 has 16 amino acids. With V trimmed by 3 bases and J by 1 base, 2 bases remained unmatched. The germline V gene encodes CDR1 LGHNA and CDR2 YNFKEQ. CDR3 sequence reads: CASSQGTSGTQETQYF. DNA for the CDR3: TGTGCCAGCAGCCAGGGGACTAGCGGGACCCAAGAGACCCAGTACTTC.

The chain employs TRBV18 and TRBJ2-5, with D maybe TRBD2 (6 bases). The CDR3 is 12 residues long. Germline-derived CDR1 and CDR2 are KGHSH and LQKENI. Trimming shortened V by 6 bases and J by 5 bases, and 10 bases separated the two germline ends. The CDR3: CASSGGMETQYF. The CDR3 region has the DNA TGTGCCAGCTCCGGCGGGATGGAGACCCAGTACTTC.

V is TRBV7-9 and J is TRBJ2-7, with D perhaps matching TRBD2 (5 bases). CDR3 length: 15 residues. Germline V gives CDR1 SEHNR, CDR2 FQNEAQ (reference sequence). Trimming cost V 1 base and J 5 bases, with 15 bases left between them. In DNA, the CDR3 is TGTGCCAGCAGCTTAGTTTTTGGTGTTAGCGACGAGCAGTACTTC. Its protein product is CASSLVFGVSDEQYF.

This clone was detected only once. The chain carries TRBV4-1 and TRBJ1-5; 7 bases align to TRBD1. V shed 1 base and J 6 bases; nucleotides not matched to a gene: 9. The CDR3 has 16 amino acids. From germline, CDR1 is MGHRA and CDR2 YSYEKL. CDR3 bases: TGCGCCAGCAGCCAAGGAGGGGGCAGTGTAGGTCAGCCCCAGCATTTT. It translates to CASSQGGGSVGQPQHF.

In this sample, this clone turned up once. V usage is TRBV28 and J usage is TRBJ1-2; TRBD1 might be the D (5 bases). Germline assignment: CDR1 MDHEN and CDR2 SYDVKM. The CDR3 consists of 12 residues. The V end was cut by 6 bases, the J end by 3 bases, with 8 bases between. The CDR3 is CASRSGYYGYTF. The CDR3 DNA is TGTGCCAGCAGGTCAGGGTACTATGGCTACACCTTC.

The V and J genes are TRBV6-1 and TRBJ1-4; D unclear. The V and J ends lost 7 bases and 4 bases respectively, with 13 bases between them. The CDR3 consists of 14 residues. Germline-derived CDR1 and CDR2 are MNHNS and SASEGT. The CDR3 bases are TGTGCCAGCAAACCATTACAGTTTAATGAAAAACTGTTTTTT. It yields the protein CASKPLQFNEKLFF.

This chain uses TRBV4-1 with TRBJ2-2, with TRBD2 identical over 11 bases. The CDR3 runs 18 residues. Germline lookup yields CDR1 MGHRA and CDR2 YSYEKL. V lost 1 base, J lost 7 bases, and 11 bases stayed unmatched. The CDR3 loop is CASSQAPIAGGPHGELFF. CDR3 nucleotides: TGCGCCAGCAGCCAAGCCCCAATAGCGGGAGGGCCTCACGGGGAGCTGTTTTTT.

Details on this clone: One junction end does not reproduce the germline sequence, and a read error may be involved. The V call is TRBV6-1, the J call TRBJ2-3, with 7 bases lining up with TRBD1. Germline CDR1 MNHNS, CDR2 SASEGT. The CDR3 covers 14 residues. This CDR3 reads CAISAKGATDTQYF. CDR3 nucleotides: TGTGCCATCAGTGCGAAGGGGGCGACAGATACGCAGTATTTT.

This chain connects TRBV10-3 to TRBJ1-4; D is uncertain. V dropped 2 bases and J dropped 6 bases, with 13 bases sitting between them. This CDR3 contains 15 residues. Per the germline V gene, CDR1 is ENHRY and CDR2 is SYGVKD. CDR3 residues: CAISESRAGDEKLFF. DNA for the CDR3: TGTGCCATCAGTGAGAGCCGGGCGGGCGATGAAAAACTGTTTTTT.